One sample yielded the 21 T cell receptor beta chains listed below, sequenced in a study of cytomegalovirus exposure and HLA in healthy donors. 60 Vbeta and 13 Jbeta primers were used in PCR. This table comes from immunoSEQ multiplex PCR, and its TCRdb copy is limited to in-frame clones, with some not included. The data show roughly 170,000 clones, 83% seen once. The sequencing input was PBMCs. The receptors derive from a man aged 50 or older in good health and CMV-seronegative.

This sequence joins TRBV28 and TRBJ2-3, with 7 bases matching TRBD2. V trimming: 1 base; J trimming: 0 bases; junction bases outside the gene matches: 4. This CDR3 is 16 amino acids long. CDR1 and CDR2 (germline): MDHEN, SYDVKM. The CDR3 DNA reads TGTGCCAGCAGTTTATTTACTAGCGTTAGCACAGATACGCAGTATTTT. Its protein is CASSLFTSVSTDTQYF.

The chain couples TRBV5-6 to TRBJ1-2; 7 positions agree with TRBD1. The trim removed 0 bases at V and 3 bases at J, leaving 2 bases unmatched. This CDR3 comprises 14 residues. Germline V lookup: CDR1 SGHDT, CDR2 YYEEEE. CDR3 in amino acids: CASSLAGTDYGYTF. Written as DNA, the CDR3 is TGTGCCAGCAGCTTGGCCGGGACAGACTATGGCTACACCTTC.

V usage is TRBV4-1 and J usage is TRBJ1-3, with D maybe TRBD1 (5 bases). With 5 bases removed from V and 1 base from J, the gap between germline ends came to 12 bases. This CDR3 region has 15 residues. CDR1 and CDR2 from the germline V gene are MGHRA and YSYEKL. CDR3 sequence reads: CASSRSGESGNTIYF. The CDR3 DNA reads as TGCGCCAGCAGCAGATCGGGGGAGTCTGGAAACACCATATATTTT.

In this sample, this clone turned up once. J is TRBJ1-5 and V is TRBV5-6; the match to TRBD1 covers 7 bases. The V gene's germline CDR1 is SGHDT and CDR2 YYEEEE. This CDR3 comprises 15 residues. V shed 4 bases, J shed 7 bases, and the junction held 11 bases outside the gene matches. CDR3: CASSTRGSSYQPQHF. CDR3 sequence (DNA): TGTGCCAGCAGCACCAGGGGGTCCTCCTACCAGCCCCAGCATTTT. The full variable domain, with the rest looked up from reference TRBV5-6 and TRBJ1-5, is DAGVTQSPTHLIKTRGQQVTLRCSPKSGHDTVSWYQQALGQGPQFIFQYYEEEERQRGNFPDRFSGHQFPNYSSELNVNALLLGDSALYLCASSTRGSSYQPQHFGDGTRLSIL.

J is TRBJ1-2 and V is TRBV6-4; D is perhaps TRBD1 (6 bases). Trimming shortened V by 3 bases and J by 4 bases, and 18 bases separated the two germline ends. The CDR3 totals 16 residues. Germline V gene lookup returns CDR1 MRHNA and CDR2 SNTAGT. The chain's CDR3 is CASSEEGTGSGYGYTF. For the CDR3, the DNA is TGTGCCAGCAGTGAAGAAGGAACAGGGTCGGGCTATGGCTACACCTTC.

Regarding this clone: The junction does not match germline at one end; this may be a read error. The rearrangement links TRBV7-7 to TRBJ2-2; 7 bases map to TRBD1. CDR3 length: 17 residues. Per the germline V gene, CDR1 is SSHAT and CDR2 is FNYEAQ (reference sequence). CDR3 sequence reads: CASSFNRDSVNTGELFF. Written as DNA, the CDR3 is TGTGCTAGCAGCTTTAACCGGGACAGCGTTAACACCGGGGAGCTGTTTTTT.

In this sample, this clone turned up once. The gene calls are TRBV2 and TRBJ1-5; D is unresolved. CDR1 and CDR2 (germline): SNHLY, FYNNEI. V dropped 7 bases and J dropped 0 bases, with 7 bases sitting between them. The CDR3 has 13 amino acids. CDR3 nucleotide sequence: TGTGCCAGCACCCGGAGTAGCAATCAGCCCCAGCATTTT. Translating gives CASTRSSNQPQHF.

The chain combines TRBV7-9 with TRBJ2-7, with D perhaps matching TRBD1 (5 bases). Germline lookup yields CDR1 SEHNR and CDR2 FQNEAQ (reference sequence). V was trimmed by 6 bases and J by 5 bases, leaving 11 bases between them. CDR3 length equals 12 residues. Written as DNA, the CDR3 is TGTGCCAGCAGACAGCAGGGTAACGAGCAGTACTTC. Protein sequence: CASRQQGNEQYF.

The chain couples TRBV5-1 to TRBJ2-1, with a weak D call TRBD2 (7 bases). The germline gives CDR1 SGHRS, CDR2 YFSETQ. This CDR3 is built from 17 residues. Trimming removed 0 bases from V and 3 bases from J, with 16 bases in between. The DNA for the CDR3 is TGCGCCAGCAGCTTGGGGAGGGCGGGGGCCTACTACAATGAGCAGTTCTTC. This translates into CASSLGRAGAYYNEQFF.

The CDR3 here is CASSLMSNTEAFF. Here the CDR3 DNA reads TGCGCCAGCAGCTTAATGTCTAATACTGAAGCTTTCTTT. The chain combines TRBV5-1 with TRBJ1-1; D is unresolved. The germline V gene encodes CDR1 SGHRS and CDR2 YFSETQ. The CDR3 has 13 residues. V was shortened by 2 bases and J by 5 bases, with 10 bases between the two germline ends.

The J gene is TRBJ2-7, the V gene TRBV6-5; 8 positions match TRBD2. J gave up 5 bases and V 0 bases, and 3 bases lay outside the gene matches. Germline CDR1 MNHEY, CDR2 SVGAGI. The CDR3 runs to 14 residues. The CDR3 sequence: CASSYSPLADEQYF. The CDR3 DNA reads TGTGCCAGCAGTTACTCGCCACTAGCGGACGAGCAGTACTTC.

The V and J genes are TRBV7-2 and TRBJ2-3; TRBD2 matches 7 bases. Germline V lookup: CDR1 SGHTA, CDR2 FQGNSA. The V segment lost 5 bases and the J segment 3 bases; nucleotides outside the gene matches: 5. The CDR3 has 14 amino acids. CDR3: CASSRGEGTDTQYF. The CDR3 DNA is TGTGCCAGCAGCCGAGGGGAGGGGACAGATACGCAGTATTTT.

This rearrangement joins TRBV21-1 to TRBJ2-7; the table's D call, TRBD2, was not checked against the DNA. TRBV21-1 is labeled a pseudogene. This CDR3 region has 13 residues. The CDR3, as DNA: TGTGCCAGCAGCATCCAGGAGGTCTACGAGCAGTACTTC. The encoded protein is CASSIQEVYEQYF.

The chain uses TRBV6-5 and TRBJ1-1; 7 bases agree with TRBD1. This CDR3 is 13 amino acids long. V lost 0 bases and J lost 11; bases outside the gene matches: 6. The germline V gene encodes CDR1 MNHEY and CDR2 SVGAGI. The CDR3, as DNA: TGTGCCAGCAGTTACTCGAGACAGGGTAGGGCTTTCTTT. Its protein product is CASSYSRQGRAFF.

The V gene is TRBV10-3, the J gene TRBJ2-7; 7 bases align to TRBD1. The CDR3 contains 14 residues. V trimming: 2 bases; J trimming: 2 bases; junction bases outside the gene matches: 3. Germline V gene lookup returns CDR1 ENHRY and CDR2 SYGVKD. Written as DNA, the CDR3 is TGTGCCATCAGTGAGGACAGGGCACCCTACGAGCAGTACTTC. As protein: CAISEDRAPYEQYF.

The V gene is TRBV2, the J gene TRBJ1-2; TRBD1 matches 7 bases. CDR3 length: 14 residues. From germline, CDR1 is SNHLY and CDR2 FYNNEI. V was pared by 7 bases and J by 4 bases, with 9 bases of the junction left unmatched. The CDR3 spells CASTQDRSIYGYTF. The CDR3 DNA reads as TGTGCCAGCACCCAGGACAGGTCTATCTATGGCTACACCTTC.

The chain employs TRBV7-6 and TRBJ2-2; 16 bases align to TRBD2. CDR3 size: 18 residues. With V trimmed by 6 bases and J by 4 bases, 8 bases remained unmatched. Germline V CDR1 and CDR2: SGHVS, FNYEAQ. CDR3 sequence: CASSSGTSGRALTGELFF. CDR3 coding DNA: TGTGCCAGCAGTTCCGGGACTAGCGGGAGGGCCCTCACCGGGGAGCTGTTTTTT.

The chain has TRBV6-5 and TRBJ1-5; D is perhaps TRBD1 (6 bases). The CDR3 is 13 amino acids. The germline V and J ends were trimmed by 6 bases and 6 bases, with 12 bases remaining between them. Germline V gene sequence: CDR1 MNHEY, CDR2 SVGAGI. Here the CDR3 DNA reads TGTGCCAGCAGACCACAGGGAACTCAGCCCCAGCATTTT. This gives the protein CASRPQGTQPQHF.

This chain joins TRBV19 and TRBJ1-1; 7 bases line up with TRBD1. CDR1 and CDR2 from the germline V gene are LNHDA and SQIVND (reference sequence). Unmatched junction bases numbered 4, after V lost 5 bases and J lost 4 bases. The CDR3 is 13 amino acids. CDR3 DNA sequence: TGTGCCAGTAGTCGGCCAGGGGGCACTGAAGCTTTCTTT. As protein: CASSRPGGTEAFF.

The chain uses TRBV9 and TRBJ1-4; 7 nucleotides agree with TRBD1. CDR3 length equals 15 residues. CDR1 is SGDLS and CDR2 is YYNGEE in the germline V gene. The trim removed 0 bases at V and 7 bases at J, leaving 6 bases unmatched. The CDR3 sequence is CASSVGKGGGEKLFF. The CDR3 DNA follows: TGTGCCAGCAGCGTAGGCAAAGGGGGCGGTGAAAAACTGTTTTTT.

The rearrangement joins TRBV5-1 to TRBJ1-3; TRBD1 is a possible D gene (5 bases). The CDR3 length is 16 residues. Germline CDR1 reads SGHRS; CDR2 reads YFSETQ. V lost 4 bases, J lost 0 bases, and 14 bases lay in between. The CDR3 DNA follows: TGCGCCAGCAGCCTTACCGTGACAGACTCTGGAAACACCATATATTTT. Amino acid sequence: CASSLTVTDSGNTIYF.